Sequencing of this T cell receptor beta chain was carried out in a study of T-cell reconstitution after alpha-beta-depleted transplantation in children. CDR1 is DFQATT, CDR2 SNEGSKA, per germline (reference sequence). Trimming removed 0 bases from V and 2 bases from J, with 23 bases in between. The CDR3 has 19 residues. Unique molecular identifiers tagged the TCRbeta library. TCRdb analysed the PCR reads with MiXCR anew, one entry per CDR3 protein. The sample shows approximately 800,000 distinct CDR3 sequences, approximately 15% of them seen only once. This receptor was identified in a male patient aged 10 to 17 who had a stem cell transplant for acute lymphoblastic leukemia, so the T cells may come from the graft donor. The rearrangement links TRBV20-1 to TRBJ2-1; unclear D gene. The source material was PBMCs, mostly from graft donor cells, sampled 360 days after TCRalphabeta/CD19-depleted stem cell transplant. This CDR3 is CSARDPAKRSGSTYNEQFF. The CDR3 DNA reads TGCAGTGCTAGAGATCCGGCCAAGAGATCCGGGTCTACCTACAATGAGCAGTTCTTC.